This T cell receptor beta chain was recovered during a study of CD8+CD57+ T cells in acquired aplastic anemia. Study overall: Isolated CD4+ and CD8+ cells, once sorted, yielded DNA averaging roughly 3.4 ug.

Genomic DNA acted as the template from which TCR beta VDJ combination and CDR3 sequence profiling were carried out. TCRdb fed the reads into MiXCR, producing one record per CDR3 protein. The sample holds 250,000 to 350,000 distinct CDR3 sequences, roughly 50% seen once. Study outcomes and limitations: No significant patient-versus-control difference appeared in CD8+ Simpson's diversity.

For this clonotype: Its target is unknown.

Deletions cut 1 base from V and 4 bases from J, with 13 bases between. Germline V gives CDR1 SGHTA, CDR2 FQGNSA. This CDR3 spans 15 amino acids. The genes are TRBV7-2 and TRBJ1-2; D is unresolved. The sample consisted of sorted CD4+, CD8+, or CD8+CD57+ T cells (not recorded which) from PBMCs. The source of this sequence is a human donor with severe aplastic anemia or a healthy control (not recorded which). The CDR3 DNA reads as TGTGCCAGCAGCTTAGATAGTAGGCAGGCCTATGGCTACACCTTC. Translation: CASSLDSRQAYGYTF. Full variable domain (missing parts from reference TRBV7-2 and TRBJ1-2): GAGVSQSPSNKVTEKGKDVELRCDPISGHTALYWYRQSLGQGLEFLIYFQGNSAPDKSGLPSDRFSAERTGGSVSTLTIQRTQQEDSAVYLCASSLDSRQAYGYTFGSGTRLTVV.